These 18 T cell receptor beta chains came from one sample sequenced in a study of T cell responses to AZD1222 COVID-19 vaccine. TCRdb's table, derived via immunoSEQ multiplex PCR, lists solely in-frame clones and lacks some. The sample contains 150,000 to 200,000 clones, 92% of which appear only once. The input for sequencing was peripheral blood, taken on day 0 of AZD1222 vaccination. The origin of the receptors is an adult in good health.

The DNA for the CDR3 is TGTGCCAGCAGCACAGGACTAGCGGGAGGGTGGGATACGCAGTATTTT. Translated: CASSTGLAGGWDTQYF. V and J are TRBV6-2 or TRBV6-3 and TRBJ2-3; 15 nucleotides align to TRBD2. V lost 6 bases to trimming and J lost 6 bases; unmatched junction nucleotides: 7. CDR3 size: 16 residues. Germline V CDR1 and CDR2: MNHEY, SVGEGT.

This chain uses TRBV30 with TRBJ2-7; D is ambiguous. This CDR3 has 14 residues. V gave up 0 bases and J gave up 2 bases, with 11 bases separating them. CDR1 and CDR2 from the germline V gene are GTSNPN and SVGIG (reference sequence). The CDR3 reads CAWSVRWVPYEQYF. CDR3 in DNA: TGTGCCTGGAGTGTACGTTGGGTCCCCTACGAGCAGTACTTC.

This sequence joins TRBV18 and TRBJ2-1; 9 bases align to TRBD2. With V trimmed by 1 base and J by 4 bases, 5 bases remained unmatched. The CDR3 totals 16 residues. Per germline, CDR1 KGHSH and CDR2 LQKENI. In DNA form, the CDR3 reads TGTGCCAGCTCACCACTTCCTAGCGGGGTATACAATGAGCAGTTCTTC. It is translated as CASSPLPSGVYNEQFF. The full variable domain, with the rest looked up from reference TRBV18 and TRBJ2-1, is NAGVMQNPRHLVRRRGQEARLRCSPMKGHSHVYWYRQLPEEGLKFMVYLQKENIIDESGMPKERFSAEFPKEGPSILRIQQVVRGDSAAYFCASSPLPSGVYNEQFFGPGTRLTVL.

The chain recombines TRBV7-2 with TRBJ2-7; D assignment may be TRBD1 or TRBD2 (5 bases each). The CDR3 is 13 amino acids. The germline gives CDR1 SGHTA, CDR2 FQGNSA. The V end was cut by 5 bases, the J end by 6 bases, with 14 bases between. The DNA for the CDR3 is TGTGCCAGCAGCCGGGACCCATCGGCCGAGCAGTACTTC. Translated: CASSRDPSAEQYF.

This chain links TRBV7-2 with TRBJ1-6; D unclear. Germline loops: CDR1 SGHTA, CDR2 FQGNSA. V was trimmed by 1 base and J by 7 bases, leaving 11 bases between them. The CDR3 consists of 15 residues. The CDR3 DNA reads TGTGCCAGCAGCTTAGGGGCAGTGGGGAATTCACCCCTCCACTTT. Amino acids: CASSLGAVGNSPLHF.

The rearrangement uses TRBV7-2 and TRBJ2-3, with D tentatively TRBD1 (5 bases). Trimming pared 1 base from V and 13 bases from J, leaving 18 bases between. This CDR3 is 14 amino acids long. Looked up from germline, CDR1 is SGHTA and CDR2 is FQGNSA. CDR3 nucleotides: TGTGCCAGCAGCTTAGGGGGCTCTAGTCCCCTTAAGTATTTT. It codes for CASSLGGSSPLKYF.

A single count supports this clone. The J gene is TRBJ1-2, the V gene TRBV29-1; weak D call: TRBD1 (5 bases). The V and J ends lost 3 bases and 4 bases respectively, with 9 bases between them. The CDR3 has 12 residues. Germline V gene lookup returns CDR1 SQVTM and CDR2 ANQGSEA. CDR3 sequence reads: CSVDRGLYGYTF. DNA of the CDR3: TGCAGCGTTGATCGGGGCCTCTATGGCTACACCTTC. The entire variable domain, with the rest obtained from reference TRBV29-1 and TRBJ1-2, is as follows: SAVISQKPSRDICQRGTSLTIQCQVDSQVTMMFWYRQQPGQSLTLIATANQGSEATYESGFVIDKFPISRPNLTFSTLTVSNMSPEDSSIYLCSVDRGLYGYTFGSGTRLTVV.

The chain couples TRBV4-1 to TRBJ1-1; 12 bases agree with TRBD1. V gave up 1 base and J gave up 10 bases; unmatched junction bases: 7. The germline V gene has CDR1 MGHRA and CDR2 YSYEKL. The length of the CDR3 is 15 residues. The CDR3 region is CASSQGGTGGSGAFF. The CDR3 DNA reads as TGCGCCAGCAGCCAAGGTGGGACAGGGGGCTCGGGAGCTTTCTTT.

This clone was found a few times. The chain joins TRBV2 to TRBJ2-2, with D possibly being TRBD1 (6 bases). Germline V gives CDR1 SNHLY, CDR2 FYNNEI. V shed 7 bases and J shed 5 bases, with 17 bases lying between them. The CDR3 length is 15 residues. The CDR3 reads CASNLRQVPTGELFF. CDR3 bases: TGTGCCAGCAACCTCAGACAGGTCCCAACCGGGGAGCTGTTTTTT.

The chain couples TRBV27 to TRBJ1-3; 7 nucleotides line up with TRBD1. V was pared by 3 bases and J by 0 bases, with 5 bases of the junction left unmatched. Germline V gives CDR1 MNHEY, CDR2 SMNVEV (reference sequence). The CDR3 has 16 residues. In DNA form, the CDR3 reads TGTGCCAGCAGTTTGCAGGGGGGATTCTCTGGAAACACCATATATTTT. Amino acids: CASSLQGGFSGNTIYF.

Points on this clone: It is unclear where the CDR3 begins or ends on the DNA, so no DNA is shown, and the CDR3 is as TCRdb lists it. The CDR3 loop reads CASSFGPGGQPQHF. The rearrangement links TRBV7-2 to TRBJ1-5; no check of the table's D call, TRBD1, against the DNA was made. Termini included, the CDR3 measures 14 amino acids. Germline CDR1 SGHTA, CDR2 FQGNSA.

The chain is built from TRBV13 and TRBJ2-7; the D gene is possibly TRBD2 (5 bases). The V end lost 1 base, the J end lost 6 bases, and 16 bases lay between the germline ends. Looked up from germline, CDR1 is PRHDT and CDR2 is FYEKMQ (reference sequence). CDR3 length equals 15 residues. The CDR3 DNA reads TGTGCCAGCAGCTTAGATCGCGGACTCCGCCTCGAGCAGTACTTC. Protein sequence: CASSLDRGLRLEQYF.

The chain combines TRBV18 with TRBJ2-3; 14 bases are a match to TRBD2. CDR1 is KGHSH, CDR2 LQKENI, per germline. The CDR3 spans 19 residues. Trimming at V came to 2 bases and at J to 0 bases, leaving 7 bases not matched to a gene. The CDR3 nucleotides read TGTGCCAGCTCACCAGGACTAGCGGGAGGCGGGTCTAGCACAGATACGCAGTATTTT. Amino acids: CASSPGLAGGGSSTDTQYF.

This chain links TRBV4-2 with TRBJ1-5, with D perhaps TRBD1 (5 bases). Trimming pared 0 bases from V and 6 bases from J, leaving 9 bases between. In germline, CDR1 is LGHNA, CDR2 YNFKEQ. The CDR3 runs to 14 residues. The CDR3 DNA sequence: TGTGCCAGCAGCCAAGACCAGAGGGGTCAGCCCCAGCATTTT. Protein product: CASSQDQRGQPQHF.

This sequence joins TRBV2 and TRBJ2-3; 9 nucleotides align to TRBD2. Trimming removed 7 bases from V and 1 base from J; junction bases left unmatched: 9. This CDR3 comprises 16 residues. CDR1 SNHLY and CDR2 FYNNEI come from the germline V gene. CDR3 DNA sequence: TGTGCCAGCATGTATAGCGGGGGAGGGGGCACAGATACGCAGTATTTT. This gives the protein CASMYSGGGGTDTQYF.

J is TRBJ2-2 and V is TRBV10-3; TRBD1 or TRBD2 may be the D gene (5 bases each). Trimming shortened V by 4 bases and J by 5 bases, and 23 bases separated the two germline ends. There are 18 residues in the CDR3. Germline CDR1 and CDR2: ENHRY and SYGVKD. CDR3: CAISALPGGSDTTGELFF. The CDR3 region has the DNA TGTGCCATCAGTGCCCTCCCTGGAGGCTCGGACACTACCGGGGAGCTGTTTTTT.

This chain uses TRBV5-1 with TRBJ1-6; D is unresolved. Germline assignment: CDR1 SGHRS and CDR2 YFSETQ. V lost 3 bases, J lost 4 bases, and 8 bases lay in between. The CDR3 covers 14 residues. In nucleotides, the CDR3 is TGCGCCAGCAGCTATGAAAATTATAATTCACCCCTCCACTTT. Translating gives CASSYENYNSPLHF.

The V and J genes are TRBV7-2 and TRBJ1-2, with D unclear. This CDR3 is built from 14 residues. The germline CDR1 and CDR2 sequences are SGHTA and FQGNSA. The V and J ends lost 7 bases and 4 bases respectively, with 16 bases between them. DNA for the CDR3: TGTGCCAGCACCCCGGACCGGGCCTCCTATGGCTACACCTTC. This sequence encodes CASTPDRASYGYTF. Drawing the rest from reference TRBV7-2 and TRBJ1-2, the complete variable domain is GAGVSQSPSNKVTEKGKDVELRCDPISGHTALYWYRQSLGQGLEFLIYFQGNSAPDKSGLPSDRFSAERTGGSVSTLTIQRTQQEDSAVYLCASTPDRASYGYTFGSGTRLTVV.